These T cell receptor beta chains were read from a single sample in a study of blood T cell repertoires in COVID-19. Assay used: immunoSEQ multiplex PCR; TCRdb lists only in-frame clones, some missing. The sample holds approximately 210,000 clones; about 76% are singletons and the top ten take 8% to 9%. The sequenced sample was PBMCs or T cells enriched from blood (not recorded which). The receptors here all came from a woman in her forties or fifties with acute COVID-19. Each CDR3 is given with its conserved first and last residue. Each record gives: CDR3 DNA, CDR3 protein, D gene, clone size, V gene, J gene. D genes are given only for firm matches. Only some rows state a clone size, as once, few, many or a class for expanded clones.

DNA: TGTGCCAGCAGCGTAGGTCCGGGACTTGGGACCTACGAGCAGTACTTC
CDR3: CASSVGPGLGTYEQYF
D: NA
size: once
V: TRBV9
J: TRBJ2-7

DNA: TGTGCCACCAGTGGCCGCACCAGGGGCTCTGGGGCCAACGTCCTGACTTTC
CDR3: CATSGRTRGSGANVLTF
D: NA
size: NA
V: TRBV24-1
J: TRBJ2-6

DNA: TGTGCCAGCAGTTTATCGCTGACGGGACATGAAGCTTTCTTT
CDR3: CASSLSLTGHEAFF
D: NA
size: NA
V: TRBV27
J: TRBJ1-1

DNA: TGTGCCAGCAGCTTATCTGGGGGGGCAAATCAGCCCCAGCATTTT
CDR3: CASSLSGGANQPQHF
D: NA
size: NA
V: TRBV5-5
J: TRBJ1-5

DNA: TGCGCCAGCAGCGGGGGGAGGCAAGAGACCCAGTACTTC
CDR3: CASSGGRQETQYF
D: NA
size: NA
V: TRBV5-1
J: TRBJ2-5

DNA: TGTGCCAGCAGCCAAGTAGTCGGGGGGGGCTTCTACGAGCAGTACTTC
CDR3: CASSQVVGGGFYEQYF
D: TRBD2
size: NA
V: TRBV3-1/TRBV3-2
J: TRBJ2-7

DNA: TGTGCCAGCAGCTTAGAACTAGCGGGAGGAAATGAGCAGTTCTTC
CDR3: CASSLELAGGNEQFF
D: TRBD2
size: NA
V: TRBV7-2
J: TRBJ2-1

DNA: TGCGCCAGCAGCTTGACAGGGCAGCTCCAAGAGACCCAGTACTTC
CDR3: CASSLTGQLQETQYF
D: NA
size: NA
V: TRBV5-1
J: TRBJ2-5

DNA: TGTGCCAGCAGTGCCCCACAGGGCGCGGGTAATGAAAAACTGTTTTTT
CDR3: CASSAPQGAGNEKLFF
D: NA
size: NA
V: TRBV25-1
J: TRBJ1-4

DNA: TGTGCCAGCAGTACCGGGACAAGCGGTGGAGATACGCAGTATTTT
CDR3: CASSTGTSGGDTQYF
D: NA
size: NA
V: TRBV28
J: TRBJ2-3

DNA: TGTGCCAGCAGCTTTCAACAGGGGGCCCGGGATGGTTACACCTTC
CDR3: CASSFQQGARDGYTF
D: TRBD1
size: NA
V: TRBV7-9
J: TRBJ1-2

DNA: TGTGCCAGCTCACCCCAGGGGGGACCTTACGAGCAGTACTTC
CDR3: CASSPQGGPYEQYF
D: NA
size: NA
V: TRBV18
J: TRBJ2-7

DNA: TGTGCCAGCAGTATGGGGACAGGGCATAATGAAAAACTGTTTTTT
CDR3: CASSMGTGHNEKLFF
D: TRBD1
size: NA
V: TRBV6-5
J: TRBJ1-4

DNA: TGTGCCAGCTCACTTTCGTCGACCTGGGCTGGCGAGCAGTACTTC
CDR3: CASSLSSTWAGEQYF
D: NA
size: NA
V: TRBV18
J: TRBJ2-7

DNA: TGTGCCAGCAGCTTGCAGGGACAGCCCACAGATACGCAGTATTTT
CDR3: CASSLQGQPTDTQYF
D: TRBD1
size: NA
V: TRBV5-6
J: TRBJ2-3

DNA: TGTGCCAGCTCACCAGGGCCTAATAGCAATCAGCCCCAGCATTTT
CDR3: CASSPGPNSNQPQHF
D: NA
size: NA
V: TRBV18
J: TRBJ1-5

DNA: TGTGCCAGCAGCCGACGGGGGAGCCAAGAGACCCAGTACTTC
CDR3: CASSRRGSQETQYF
D: NA
size: NA
V: TRBV7-7
J: TRBJ2-5

DNA: TGTGCCAGCAGCCATCGAAGGGGAATCGATGGCTACACCTTC
CDR3: CASSHRRGIDGYTF
D: NA
size: NA
V: TRBV14
J: TRBJ1-2

DNA: TGTGCCAGTCTGAGGGGACTAGCGGCAAATGAGCAGTTCTTC
CDR3: CASLRGLAANEQFF
D: TRBD2
size: NA
V: TRBV6-5
J: TRBJ2-1

DNA: TGTGCCAGCAGGCAGACAGGGGACGAGCAGTACTTC
CDR3: CASRQTGDEQYF
D: TRBD1
size: NA
V: TRBV6-5
J: TRBJ2-7

DNA: TGTGCCAGCATCGGCGTTCGGGGACTTACAGGACTACAAGAGACCCAGTACTTC
CDR3: CASIGVRGLTGLQETQYF
D: NA
size: NA
V: TRBV2
J: TRBJ2-5

DNA: TGTGCCAGCGCCCCCTACAGGTCCAGGGATGAAAAACTGTTTTTT
CDR3: CASAPYRSRDEKLFF
D: NA
size: NA
V: TRBV18
J: TRBJ1-4

DNA: TGCAGCGTTACTTCGGGGGGGGGCCATTACAATGAGCAGTTCTTC
CDR3: CSVTSGGGHYNEQFF
D: TRBD2
size: NA
V: TRBV29-1
J: TRBJ2-1

DNA: TGTGCCAGCAGCTTAGGGCAAAACACAGATACGCAGTATTTT
CDR3: CASSLGQNTDTQYF
D: NA
size: NA
V: TRBV7-9
J: TRBJ2-3

DNA: TGTGCCAGTAGTATAGCATCAGGGGATAATTCACCCCTCCACTTT
CDR3: CASSIASGDNSPLHF
D: NA
size: few
V: TRBV19
J: TRBJ1-6

DNA: TGTGCCAGCAGTTCCAGACAGGGGTCACCCCTCCACTTT
CDR3: CASSSRQGSPLHF
D: TRBD1
size: NA
V: TRBV28
J: TRBJ1-6

DNA: TGTGCCAGCAGTCCTTCAGGGGGCTATGGCTACACCTTC
CDR3: CASSPSGGYGYTF
D: TRBD1
size: NA
V: TRBV27
J: TRBJ1-2

DNA: TGTGCCAGCAGCCAGGGGCGTGTAGGCTACACCTTC
CDR3: CASSQGRVGYTF
D: NA
size: once
V: TRBV3-1/TRBV3-2
J: TRBJ1-2

DNA: TGTGCCAGCAGTAACAGGGTATCCTATAATTCACCCCTCCACTTT
CDR3: CASSNRVSYNSPLHF
D: NA
size: once
V: TRBV6-5
J: TRBJ1-6

DNA: TGTGCCAGCAGCTTAGGGGCTCTGAGCACAGATACGCAGTATTTT
CDR3: CASSLGALSTDTQYF
D: NA
size: NA
V: TRBV11-3
J: TRBJ2-3

DNA: TGTGCCAGCAGTTACGATGTCGGGGGGTACGAGCAGTACTTC
CDR3: CASSYDVGGYEQYF
D: TRBD2
size: NA
V: TRBV6-5
J: TRBJ2-7

DNA: TGTGCCAGCAGCTTAGGTGCGGGGGGGTCCTACAATGAGCAGTTCTTC
CDR3: CASSLGAGGSYNEQFF
D: TRBD2
size: NA
V: TRBV7-2
J: TRBJ2-1

DNA: TGCAGTGCCCCTGACACCTATGGCTACACCTTC
CDR3: CSAPDTYGYTF
D: NA
size: NA
V: TRBV20-1
J: TRBJ1-2

DNA: TGTGCCAGCAGCCTACAGACAGGGGGTACCTTCTACGAGCAGTACTTC
CDR3: CASSLQTGGTFYEQYF
D: TRBD1
size: NA
V: TRBV14
J: TRBJ2-7

DNA: TGTGCCAGTAGTATTATACTCACCGGGGAGCTGTTTTTT
CDR3: CASSIILTGELFF
D: NA
size: NA
V: TRBV19
J: TRBJ2-2

DNA: TGTGCCAGCAGCCGAACCACCGTAGTTGCAACTAATGAAAAACTGTTTTTT
CDR3: CASSRTTVVATNEKLFF
D: NA
size: NA
V: TRBV3-1/TRBV3-2
J: TRBJ1-4

DNA: TGCAGCGTTGAAGATTCGCGGGGCGGGGAGACAGATACGCAGTATTTT
CDR3: CSVEDSRGGETDTQYF
D: NA
size: NA
V: TRBV29-1
J: TRBJ2-3

DNA: TGTGCCAGCAGCTTACCCGTAAAATCCTACAATGAGCAGTTCTTC
CDR3: CASSLPVKSYNEQFF
D: NA
size: NA
V: TRBV11-3
J: TRBJ2-1

DNA: TGTGCCAGCAGCTTAGAAGGGACTAGCTACAACCTAATCCAAGAGACCCAGTACTTC
CDR3: CASSLEGTSYNLIQETQYF
D: TRBD2
size: NA
V: TRBV11-3
J: TRBJ2-5

DNA: TGTGCCAGCAGAGAGACAGGGGGCTCTAATGAAAAACTGTTTTTT
CDR3: CASRETGGSNEKLFF
D: TRBD1
size: NA
V: TRBV28
J: TRBJ1-4

DNA: TGTGCCAGCAGCGTAGATGAATCTCGAGGGTATGGCAATCAGCCCCAGCATTTT
CDR3: CASSVDESRGYGNQPQHF
D: NA
size: NA
V: TRBV9
J: TRBJ1-5

DNA: TGTGCCAGCAGCCGTAGCGGGGGGCCAGATACGCAGTATTTT
CDR3: CASSRSGGPDTQYF
D: TRBD2
size: NA
V: TRBV7-2
J: TRBJ2-3

DNA: TGTGCCAGCAGCTCCACTTCGGTTGCATCTGGAAACACCATATATTTT
CDR3: CASSSTSVASGNTIYF
D: NA
size: NA
V: TRBV7-9
J: TRBJ1-3

DNA: TGTGCCTGGTCCCCGGGACTAGGAGACTACGAGCAGTACTTC
CDR3: CAWSPGLGDYEQYF
D: TRBD2
size: NA
V: TRBV30
J: TRBJ2-7

DNA: TGTGCCAGCAGCTTAGGTAGCGGGGGGGCCGGAAACATTCAGTACTTC
CDR3: CASSLGSGGAGNIQYF
D: TRBD2
size: NA
V: TRBV7-2
J: TRBJ2-4

DNA: TGTGCCTGGGACAGGGGGCAGGGCACTGAAGCTTTCTTT
CDR3: CAWDRGQGTEAFF
D: TRBD1
size: NA
V: TRBV30
J: TRBJ1-1

DNA: TGTGCCACCAGTGAATCCGGGACAGGGGTTCCGGATGAGCAGTTCTTC
CDR3: CATSESGTGVPDEQFF
D: TRBD1
size: NA
V: TRBV24-1
J: TRBJ2-1

DNA: TGTGCCAACAGGGGGGAGGGCTATAGCAATCAGCCCCAGCATTTT
CDR3: CANRGEGYSNQPQHF
D: TRBD1
size: few
V: TRBV19
J: TRBJ1-5

DNA: TGTGCCAGCAGCACTCCAGGGGGGAGAGAGACCCAGTACTTC
CDR3: CASSTPGGRETQYF
D: NA
size: NA
V: TRBV9
J: TRBJ2-5

DNA: TGTGCCAGCAGCTGGACTAGCGGCTCCTACGAGCAGTACTTC
CDR3: CASSWTSGSYEQYF
D: TRBD2
size: NA
V: TRBV6-2/TRBV6-3
J: TRBJ2-7

DNA: TGCGCCAGCAGCCCGGGACAGAACACCGGGGAGCTGTTTTTT
CDR3: CASSPGQNTGELFF
D: NA
size: NA
V: TRBV5-1
J: TRBJ2-2

DNA: TGTGCCATCAGTGAGTCGTCAGGGGTGGGTTCACCCCTCCACTTT
CDR3: CAISESSGVGSPLHF
D: NA
size: NA
V: TRBV10-3
J: TRBJ1-6

DNA: TGCGCCAGCAGCCAAGATCGTACAGGGGCTTTCTACGAGCAGTACTTC
CDR3: CASSQDRTGAFYEQYF
D: TRBD1
size: NA
V: TRBV4-1
J: TRBJ2-7

DNA: TGTGCCAGCAGTCGCGGGACAGGGACCACCATATATTTT
CDR3: CASSRGTGTTIYF
D: TRBD1
size: NA
V: TRBV27
J: TRBJ1-3